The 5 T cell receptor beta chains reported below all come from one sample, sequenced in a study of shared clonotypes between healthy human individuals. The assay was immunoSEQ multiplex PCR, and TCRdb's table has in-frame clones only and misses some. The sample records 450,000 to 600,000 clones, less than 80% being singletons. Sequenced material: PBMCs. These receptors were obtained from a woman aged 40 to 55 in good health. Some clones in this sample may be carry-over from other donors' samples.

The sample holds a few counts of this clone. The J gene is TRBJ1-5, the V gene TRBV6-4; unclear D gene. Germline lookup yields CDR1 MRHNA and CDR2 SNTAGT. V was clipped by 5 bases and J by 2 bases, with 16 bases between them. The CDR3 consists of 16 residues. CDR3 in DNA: TGTGCCAGCAGTCCTGAGTTCGGGGAAGGCAATCAGCCCCAGCATTTT. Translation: CASSPEFGEGNQPQHF.

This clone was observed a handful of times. CDR3 sequence: CAWKLRDLYTEAFF. The CDR3 region has the DNA TGTGCCTGGAAGCTCCGGGACCTCTACACTGAAGCTTTCTTT. The chain recombines TRBV30 with TRBJ1-1, with a weak D call TRBD1 (5 bases). CDR1 GTSNPN and CDR2 SVGIG come from the germline V gene (reference sequence). The CDR3 runs 14 residues. The V and J ends lost 4 bases and 3 bases respectively, with 15 bases between them.

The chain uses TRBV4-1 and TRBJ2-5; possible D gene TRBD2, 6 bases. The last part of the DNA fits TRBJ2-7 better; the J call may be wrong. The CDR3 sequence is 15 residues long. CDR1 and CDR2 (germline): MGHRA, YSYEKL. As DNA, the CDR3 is TGCGCCAGCAGCCAAGATAAAGCCGGCGGGGACGAGCAGTACTTC. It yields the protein CASSQDKAGGDEQYF.

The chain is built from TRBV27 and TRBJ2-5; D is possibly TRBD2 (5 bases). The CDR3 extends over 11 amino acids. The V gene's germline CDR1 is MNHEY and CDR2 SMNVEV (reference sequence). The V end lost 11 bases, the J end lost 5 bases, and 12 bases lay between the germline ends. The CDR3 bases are TGTGCCCTGAGGGAGAACGAGACCCAGTACTTC. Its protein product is CALRENETQYF.

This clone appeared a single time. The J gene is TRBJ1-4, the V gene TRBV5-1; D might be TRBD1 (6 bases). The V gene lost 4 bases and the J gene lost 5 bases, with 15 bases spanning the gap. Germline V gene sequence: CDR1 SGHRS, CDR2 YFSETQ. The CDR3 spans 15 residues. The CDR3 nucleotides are TGCGCCAGCAGCCTGTCAGGGGCCACCAATGAAAAACTGTTTTTT. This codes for CASSLSGATNEKLFF.